The sequence of this TCR beta chain was determined in a study of T cells expressing NK-cell markers. Across the whole study: HCMV seropositivity marked most of the eight sequenced donors; one was seronegative. Study-wide points: Among CD8+ T cells from several donors, dominant NKG2C+ clonotypes accounted for roughly 1.0-7.0%.

A word on this clonotype: Its antigen is as yet unknown.

Germline V gene data show CDR1 as KGHDR and CDR2 as SFDVKD. This CDR3 has 14 residues. TCRdb re-called the 5' RACE reads and gives one entry per CDR3 protein, without DNA. The specimen's table records some 500,000 distinct CDR3 sequences. The receptor's source is a woman between 45 and 65 years old in good health. The V and J genes are TRBV24-1 and TRBJ1-1; TCRdb lists TRBD1, though no DNA is available to test this call. Sample: blood T cells: a sorted CD56 or NKG2C T cell subset, CD4+ or CD8+ T cells, or bulk PBMC T cells (not recorded which). CDR3: CATRAGTPNTEAFF.